A single sample is the source of the 8 T cell receptor beta chains below, sequenced in a study of CD8 T cells in Susac syndrome. Roughly 0.5 to 1 ug RNA was reverse transcribed with random hexamers. MiXCR, run by TCRdb on the immunoSEQ multiplex PCR reads, gives a single entry per CDR3 protein. This sample carries about 150,000 distinct CDR3 sequences, 85% to 95% of them seen once, and the ten largest clones take around 0.15%. The sequenced material came from CD4+ T cells from PBMCs. All receptors come from a human donor with Susac syndrome.

This rearrangement joins TRBV29-1 to TRBJ1-5, with D possibly matching TRBD1 (5 bases). Germline V gene lookup returns CDR1 SQVTM and CDR2 ANQGSEA. The CDR3 is 13 residues long. In DNA, the CDR3 is TGCAGTGTAAGGATGGGACGGTCTAATACCCAGCATTTT. Protein product: CSVRMGRSNTQHF.

V usage is TRBV5-1 and J usage is TRBJ2-3, with D hard to call. CDR1 is SGHRS and CDR2 is YFSETQ in the germline V gene. With 1 base removed from V and 2 bases from J, the gap between germline ends came to 5 bases. The CDR3 is 13 amino acids. The CDR3 loop is CASSLYVTDTQYF. The CDR3 coding sequence is TGCGCCAGCAGCTTGTATGTCACAGATACGCAGTATTTT.

The count of this clonotype is one. The chain combines TRBV14 with TRBJ2-5; the D gene is possibly TRBD1 (6 bases). The V end was cut by 1 base, the J end by 5 bases, with 11 bases between. Per the germline V gene, CDR1 is SGHDN and CDR2 is FVKESK. The CDR3 sequence is 14 residues long. The CDR3 region is CASSQVGAGETQYF. CDR3 nucleotide sequence: TGTGCCAGCAGCCAAGTGGGGGCTGGGGAGACCCAGTACTTC.

V is TRBV5-1 and J is TRBJ2-7; D is uncertain. The CDR3 covers 13 residues. The germline V and J ends were trimmed by 6 bases and 6 bases, with 16 bases remaining between them. Germline CDR1 SGHRS, CDR2 YFSETQ. The CDR3 reads CASKVGAVGEQYF. CDR3 nucleotides: TGCGCCAGCAAAGTAGGTGCAGTGGGCGAGCAGTACTTC.

The chain uses TRBV4-1 and TRBJ1-6; possibly TRBD1 for D (5 bases). V shed 0 bases and J shed 5 bases, with 11 bases lying between them. CDR3 size: 16 residues. Germline V CDR1 and CDR2: MGHRA, YSYEKL. CDR3: CASSQEEGRNNSPLHF. The CDR3 DNA is TGCGCCAGCAGCCAAGAGGAGGGGCGGAATAATTCACCCCTCCACTTT.

The chain has TRBV5-4 and TRBJ2-5, with 10 bases matching TRBD1. The length of the CDR3 is 15 residues. Trimming removed 5 bases from V and 5 bases from J; junction bases left unmatched: 9. CDR1 is SGHNT, CDR2 YYREEE, per germline (reference sequence). CDR3: CASRGDRGREETQYF. The CDR3 nucleotides read TGTGCCAGCAGAGGAGACAGGGGGCGCGAGGAGACCCAGTACTTC.

The chain couples TRBV18 to TRBJ2-1, with D tentatively TRBD1 (6 bases). CDR1 and CDR2 from the germline V gene are KGHSH and LQKENI. This CDR3 contains 13 residues. V was shortened by 3 bases and J by 8 bases, with 11 bases between the two germline ends. The CDR3, as DNA: TGTGCCAGCTCACCTGACAGGAATGATGAGCAGTTCTTC. This encodes CASSPDRNDEQFF.

This chain joins TRBV3-1 and TRBJ1-5, with D possibly being TRBD1 (5 bases). Germline assignment: CDR1 LGHDT and CDR2 YNNKEL (reference sequence). The CDR3 sequence is 14 residues long. Trimming stripped 2 bases from V and 3 bases from J, with 8 bases between. CDR3 region: CASSQRQNNQPQHF. The CDR3 DNA sequence: TGTGCCAGCAGCCAACGACAGAACAATCAGCCCCAGCATTTT.